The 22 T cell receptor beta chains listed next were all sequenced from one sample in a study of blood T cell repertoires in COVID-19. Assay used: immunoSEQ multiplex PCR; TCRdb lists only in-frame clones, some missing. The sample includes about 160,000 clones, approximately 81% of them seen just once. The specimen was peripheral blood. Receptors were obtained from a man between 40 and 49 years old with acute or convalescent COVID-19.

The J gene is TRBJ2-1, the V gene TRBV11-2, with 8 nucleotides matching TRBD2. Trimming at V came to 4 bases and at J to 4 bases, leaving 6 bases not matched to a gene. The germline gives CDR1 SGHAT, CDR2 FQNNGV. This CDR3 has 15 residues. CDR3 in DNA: TGTGCCAGCAGCTGGTCGGCGGGGGGATACAATGAGCAGTTCTTC. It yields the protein CASSWSAGGYNEQFF.

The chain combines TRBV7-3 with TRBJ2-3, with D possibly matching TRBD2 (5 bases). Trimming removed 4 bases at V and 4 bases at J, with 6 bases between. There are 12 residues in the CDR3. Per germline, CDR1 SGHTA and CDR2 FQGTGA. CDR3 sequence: CASSSRADTQYF. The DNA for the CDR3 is TGTGCCAGCAGCTCGAGGGCAGATACGCAGTATTTT. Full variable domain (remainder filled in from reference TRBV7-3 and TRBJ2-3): GAGVSQTPSNKVTEKGKYVELRCDPISGHTALYWYRQSLGQGPEFLIYFQGTGAADDSGLPNDRFFAVRPEGSVSTLKIQRTERGDSAVYLCASSSRADTQYFGPGTRLTVL.

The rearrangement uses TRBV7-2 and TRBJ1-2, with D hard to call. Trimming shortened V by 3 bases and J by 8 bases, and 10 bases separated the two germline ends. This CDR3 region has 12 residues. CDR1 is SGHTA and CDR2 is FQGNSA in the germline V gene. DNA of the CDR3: TGTGCCAGCAGCTTCGCAGATCGAGGCTACACCTTC. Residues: CASSFADRGYTF.

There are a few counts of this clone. The CDR3 bases are TGTGCCAGCAGTCCGTACAGGGATCACACTGAAGCTTTCTTT. Protein: CASSPYRDHTEAFF. The chain employs TRBV28 and TRBJ1-1, with D perhaps matching TRBD1 (6 bases). The ends were cut back, 5 bases at V and 3 bases at J, with 13 bases in the middle. Germline V gene data show CDR1 as MDHEN and CDR2 as SYDVKM. CDR3 length: 14 amino acids.

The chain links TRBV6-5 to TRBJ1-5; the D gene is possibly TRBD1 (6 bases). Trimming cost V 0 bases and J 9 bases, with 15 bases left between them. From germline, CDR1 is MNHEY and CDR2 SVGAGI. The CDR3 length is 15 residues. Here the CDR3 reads CASSYSWTAPRPQHF. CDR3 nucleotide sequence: TGTGCCAGCAGTTACTCTTGGACAGCACCAAGGCCCCAGCATTTT.

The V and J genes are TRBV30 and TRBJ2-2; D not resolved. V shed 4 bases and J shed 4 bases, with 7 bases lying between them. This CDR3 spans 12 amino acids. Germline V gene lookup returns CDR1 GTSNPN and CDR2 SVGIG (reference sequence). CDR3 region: CAWNGRTGELFF. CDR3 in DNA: TGTGCCTGGAATGGGCGCACCGGGGAGCTGTTTTTT.

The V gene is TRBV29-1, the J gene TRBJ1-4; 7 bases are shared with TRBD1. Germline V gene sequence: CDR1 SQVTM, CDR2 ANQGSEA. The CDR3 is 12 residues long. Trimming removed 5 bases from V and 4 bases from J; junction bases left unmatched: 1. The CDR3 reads CSVQGGNEKLFF. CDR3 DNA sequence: TGCAGCGTTCAGGGGGGTAATGAAAAACTGTTTTTT.

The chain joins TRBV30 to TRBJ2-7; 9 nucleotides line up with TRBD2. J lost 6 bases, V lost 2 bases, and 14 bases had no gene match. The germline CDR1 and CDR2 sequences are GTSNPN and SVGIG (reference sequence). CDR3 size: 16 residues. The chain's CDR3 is CAWSPYAAGGPGEQYF. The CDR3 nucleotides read TGTGCCTGGAGTCCTTATGCGGCGGGGGGGCCCGGCGAGCAGTACTTC.

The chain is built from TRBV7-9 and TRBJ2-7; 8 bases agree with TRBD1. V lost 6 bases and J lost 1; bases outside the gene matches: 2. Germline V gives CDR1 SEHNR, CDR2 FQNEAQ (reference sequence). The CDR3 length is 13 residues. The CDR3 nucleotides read TGTGCCAGCAGAAGGACAGGGTCCTACGAGCAGTACTTC. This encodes CASRRTGSYEQYF.

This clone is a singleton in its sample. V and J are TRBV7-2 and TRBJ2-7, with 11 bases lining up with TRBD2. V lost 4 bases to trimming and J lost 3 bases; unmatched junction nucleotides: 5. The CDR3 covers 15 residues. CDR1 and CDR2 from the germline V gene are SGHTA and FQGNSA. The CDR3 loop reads CASSYGTSGHYEQYF. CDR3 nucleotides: TGTGCCAGCAGCTACGGGACTAGCGGACACTACGAGCAGTACTTC.

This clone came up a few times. CDR3: CASSLDGQDEQYF. The CDR3 DNA reads as TGTGCCAGCAGCCTCGATGGGCAGGACGAGCAGTACTTC. The chain has TRBV6-5 and TRBJ2-7; no clear D. Trimming cost V 6 bases and J 5 bases, with 14 bases left between them. The germline CDR1 and CDR2 sequences are MNHEY and SVGAGI. The CDR3 has 13 amino acids.

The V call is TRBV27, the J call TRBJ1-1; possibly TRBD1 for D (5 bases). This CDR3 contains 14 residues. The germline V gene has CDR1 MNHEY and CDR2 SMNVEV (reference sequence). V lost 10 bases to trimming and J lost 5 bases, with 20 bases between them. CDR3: CATGTGGMRTEAFF. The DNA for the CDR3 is TGTGCCACAGGTACGGGGGGGATGAGGACTGAAGCTTTCTTT.

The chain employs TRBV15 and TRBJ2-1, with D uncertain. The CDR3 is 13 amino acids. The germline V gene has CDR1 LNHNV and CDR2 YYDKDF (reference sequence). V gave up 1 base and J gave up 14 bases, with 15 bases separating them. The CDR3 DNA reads TGTGCCACCAGCAGAGTCCCAATCGAGCAAGAGTTCTTC. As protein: CATSRVPIEQEFF.

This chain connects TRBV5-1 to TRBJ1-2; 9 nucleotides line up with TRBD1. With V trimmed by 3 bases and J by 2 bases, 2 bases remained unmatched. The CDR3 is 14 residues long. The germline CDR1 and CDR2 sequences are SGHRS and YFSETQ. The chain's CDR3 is CASSSDRGNYGYTF. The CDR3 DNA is TGCGCCAGCAGCTCCGACAGGGGGAACTATGGCTACACCTTC.

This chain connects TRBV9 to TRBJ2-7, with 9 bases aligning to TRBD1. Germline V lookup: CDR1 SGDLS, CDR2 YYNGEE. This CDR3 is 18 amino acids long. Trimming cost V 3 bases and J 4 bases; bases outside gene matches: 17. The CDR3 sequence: CASSETGTGLPLSYEQYF. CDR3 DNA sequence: TGTGCCAGCAGCGAGACCGGGACAGGGCTACCCCTATCTTACGAGCAGTACTTC.

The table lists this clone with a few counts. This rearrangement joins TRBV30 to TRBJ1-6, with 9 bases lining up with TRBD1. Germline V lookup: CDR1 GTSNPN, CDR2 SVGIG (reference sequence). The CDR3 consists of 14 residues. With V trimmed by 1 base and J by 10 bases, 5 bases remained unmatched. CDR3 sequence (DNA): TGTGCCTGGAGTGACGGACAGGGGAACTCACCCCTCCACTTT. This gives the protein CAWSDGQGNSPLHF.

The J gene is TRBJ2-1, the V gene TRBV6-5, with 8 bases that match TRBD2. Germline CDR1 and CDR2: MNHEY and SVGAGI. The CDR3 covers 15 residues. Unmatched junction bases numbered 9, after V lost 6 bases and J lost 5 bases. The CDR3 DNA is TGTGCCAGCAGGGCCTATAGCGGGGTTAACAATGAGCAGTTCTTC. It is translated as CASRAYSGVNNEQFF.

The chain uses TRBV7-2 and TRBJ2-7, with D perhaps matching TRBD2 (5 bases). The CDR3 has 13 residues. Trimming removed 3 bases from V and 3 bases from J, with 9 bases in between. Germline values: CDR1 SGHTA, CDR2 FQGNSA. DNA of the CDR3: TGTGCCAGCAGCTTGACTACGATCTACGAGCAGTACTTC. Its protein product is CASSLTTIYEQYF.

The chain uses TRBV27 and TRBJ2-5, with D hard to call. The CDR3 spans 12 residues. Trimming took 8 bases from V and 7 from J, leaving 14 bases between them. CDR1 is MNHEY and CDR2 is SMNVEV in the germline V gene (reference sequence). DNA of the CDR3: TGTGCCAGCGGCACAGTCGCCGGGACCCAGTACTTC. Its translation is CASGTVAGTQYF.

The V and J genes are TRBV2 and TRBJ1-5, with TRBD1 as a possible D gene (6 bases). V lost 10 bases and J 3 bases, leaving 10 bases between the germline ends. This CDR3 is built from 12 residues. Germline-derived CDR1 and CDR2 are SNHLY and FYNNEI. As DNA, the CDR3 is TGTGCCACCTCAGGGGTCAATCAGCCCCAGCATTTT. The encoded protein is CATSGVNQPQHF.

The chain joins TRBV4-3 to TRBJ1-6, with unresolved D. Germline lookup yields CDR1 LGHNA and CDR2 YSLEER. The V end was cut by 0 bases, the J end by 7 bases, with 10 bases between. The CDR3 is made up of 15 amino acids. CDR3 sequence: CASSQDGLENSPLHF. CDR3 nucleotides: TGCGCCAGCAGCCAAGATGGGCTGGAAAATTCACCCCTCCACTTT.

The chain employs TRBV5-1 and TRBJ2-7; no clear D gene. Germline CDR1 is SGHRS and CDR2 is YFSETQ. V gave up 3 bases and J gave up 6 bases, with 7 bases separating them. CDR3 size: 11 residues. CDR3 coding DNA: TGCGCCAGCAGCTCTCACGGCGAGCAGTACTTC. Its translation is CASSSHGEQYF.